The 17 T cell receptor beta chains below all came from one sample that was sequenced in a study of T cell changes during pregnancy in multiple sclerosis. TCRdb keeps only in-frame clones here, not all; method: immunoSEQ multiplex PCR. The table records about 50,000 clones, nearly 95% of them present only once. This specimen was CD4+ T cells from peripheral blood mononuclear cells, taken in the second trimester of pregnancy. These receptor sequences come from a female donor with multiple sclerosis, enrolled in a pregnancy study.

The chain recombines TRBV11-1 with TRBJ2-3; TRBD2 aligns across 13 bases. After removal of 4 bases from V and 4 bases from J, the junction contained 14 bases not matched to a gene. CDR1 is SGHAT and CDR2 is FQDESV in the germline V gene (reference sequence). The CDR3 runs 19 residues. The CDR3 bases are TGTGCCAGCAGCTCGATTGGACTAGCGGGGGCTAGAGAACCAGATACGCAGTATTTT. This translates into CASSSIGLAGAREPDTQYF. Full variable domain (remainder filled in from reference TRBV11-1 and TRBJ2-3): EAEVAQSPRYKITEKSQAVAFWCDPISGHATLYWYRQILGQGPELLVQFQDESVVDDSQLPKDRFSAERLKGVDSTLKIQPAELGDSAMYLCASSSIGLAGAREPDTQYFGPGTRLTVL.

The gene calls are TRBV28 and TRBJ1-3; 8 positions match TRBD1. This CDR3 has 16 amino acids. Germline V gene data show CDR1 as MDHEN and CDR2 as SYDVKM. V shed 2 bases, J shed 8 bases, and the junction held 11 bases outside the gene matches. DNA for the CDR3: TGTGCCAGCAGTTTAGGGACAGGACTAGCGCGAGACACCATATATTTT. Amino acids: CASSLGTGLARDTIYF. Looking up the rest from reference TRBV28 and TRBJ1-3 gives the full variable domain: DVKVTQSSRYLVKRTGEKVFLECVQDMDHENMFWYRQDPGLGLRLIYFSYDVKMKEKGDIPEGYSVSREKKERFSLILESASTNQTSMYLCASSLGTGLARDTIYFGEGSWLTVV.

The J gene is TRBJ1-3, the V gene TRBV9; tentative D call: TRBD1 (6 bases). The CDR3 spans 15 residues. Trimming shortened V by 3 bases and J by 4 bases, and 14 bases separated the two germline ends. Per germline, CDR1 SGDLS and CDR2 YYNGEE. The CDR3 bases are TGTGCCAGCAGCGCCCTACAGGGATCCGGAAACACCATATATTTT. Its translation is CASSALQGSGNTIYF.

V gene TRBV7-6 combines with J gene TRBJ1-3; TRBD1 matches at 9 bases. From germline, CDR1 is SGHVS and CDR2 FNYEAQ. J lost 1 base, V lost 1 base, and 8 bases had no gene match. This CDR3 contains 18 residues. DNA for the CDR3: TGTGCCAGCAGCTTAGACGGGACAGGGAGGTTTTCTGGAAACACCATATATTTT. Protein product: CASSLDGTGRFSGNTIYF.

The V call is TRBV7-2, the J call TRBJ1-1; possibly TRBD1 for D (5 bases). Germline V CDR1 and CDR2: SGHTA, FQGNSA. V was shortened by 4 bases and J by 3 bases, with 12 bases between the two germline ends. The length of the CDR3 is 14 residues. CDR3 in DNA: TGTGCCAGCAGCTCAGACAGTCATTACACTGAAGCTTTCTTT. It specifies CASSSDSHYTEAFF.

The chain carries TRBV11-3 and TRBJ2-7, with D possibly matching TRBD1 (5 bases). Germline lookup yields CDR1 SGHNT and CDR2 YENEEA. CDR3 length equals 15 residues. Trimming removed 1 base at V and 3 bases at J, with 13 bases between. In DNA form, the CDR3 reads TGTGCCAGCAGCTTAGCCGCAGGGAATTACTACGAGCAGTACTTC. It encodes CASSLAAGNYYEQYF.

The rearrangement uses TRBV18 and TRBJ1-3; D gene unclear. The V and J ends lost 2 bases and 0 bases respectively, with 8 bases between them. The germline V gene has CDR1 KGHSH and CDR2 LQKENI. The CDR3 totals 15 residues. The CDR3 DNA follows: TGTGCCAGCTCACCAGCGGGCGTCTCTGGAAACACCATATATTTT. Protein: CASSPAGVSGNTIYF.

The genes are TRBV7-6 and TRBJ1-3; possibly TRBD1 for D (6 bases). The germline CDR1 and CDR2 sequences are SGHVS and FNYEAQ. The CDR3 runs to 14 residues. The germline V and J ends were trimmed by 5 bases and 4 bases, with 12 bases remaining between them. The CDR3 DNA follows: TGTGCCAGCAGCCGCACAGGGACAGGAAACACCATATATTTT. This sequence encodes CASSRTGTGNTIYF. Based on the CDR3 plus reference TRBV7-6 and TRBJ1-3, the full variable domain is GAGVSQSPRYKVTKRGQDVALRCDPISGHVSLYWYRQALGQGPEFLTYFNYEAQQDKSGLPNDRFSAERPEGSISTLTIQRTEQRDSAMYRCASSRTGTGNTIYFGEGSWLTVV.

This chain connects TRBV28 to TRBJ1-5; tentatively, D is TRBD1 (5 bases). The CDR3 extends over 13 amino acids. V was pared by 8 bases and J by 6 bases, with 14 bases between. Germline CDR1 is MDHEN and CDR2 is SYDVKM. This chain's CDR3 is CASLGVDSQPQHF. DNA of the CDR3: TGTGCCAGCCTGGGTGTTGACAGTCAGCCCCAGCATTTT.

CDR3: CASSFGENTEAFF. CDR3 coding DNA: TGTGCCAGCAGCTTCGGAGAGAACACTGAAGCTTTCTTT. The chain couples TRBV7-6 to TRBJ1-1, with D uncertain. The germline V and J ends were trimmed by 3 bases and 1 base, with 6 bases remaining between them. The CDR3 length is 13 residues. CDR1 is SGHVS, CDR2 FNYEAQ, per germline. The complete variable domain, with remaining parts taken from reference TRBV7-6 and TRBJ1-1, reads GAGVSQSPRYKVTKRGQDVALRCDPISGHVSLYWYRQALGQGPEFLTYFNYEAQQDKSGLPNDRFSAERPEGSISTLTIQRTEQRDSAMYRCASSFGENTEAFFGQGTRLTVV.

This clone was seen once. The rearrangement links TRBV10-3 to TRBJ2-5, with TRBD1 matching 9 bases. V lost 6 bases and J lost 2; bases outside the gene matches: 1. The CDR3 is made up of 13 amino acids. From germline, CDR1 is ENHRY and CDR2 SYGVKD. CDR3 in DNA: TGTGCCATCAGGGGACAGGGTCAAGAGACCCAGTACTTC. Translated, it gives CAIRGQGQETQYF.

The count of this clone is one. The V gene is TRBV29-1, the J gene TRBJ1-4, with 7 bases aligning to TRBD1. The CDR3 is 12 residues long. Germline V CDR1 and CDR2: SQVTM, ANQGSEA. The V segment lost 5 bases and the J segment 6 bases; nucleotides outside the gene matches: 3. The CDR3 DNA sequence: TGCAGCGTTAGACAGGGAGATGAAAAACTGTTTTTT. Translation gives CSVRQGDEKLFF.

The V gene is TRBV7-9, the J gene TRBJ1-2; possibly TRBD1 for D (5 bases). Trimming cost V 0 bases and J 8 bases, with 16 bases left between them. Germline V gene lookup returns CDR1 SEHNR and CDR2 FQNEAQ (reference sequence). This CDR3 comprises 15 residues. The CDR3 DNA follows: TGTGCCAGCAGCTTAGCGATATCAGGGTATCAAGGCTACACCTTC. Its translation is CASSLAISGYQGYTF.

J is TRBJ2-7 and V is TRBV5-6; perhaps TRBD1 as D (6 bases). V lost 4 bases and J lost 0, with 11 bases in between. The CDR3 totals 14 residues. Germline CDR1 reads SGHDT; CDR2 reads YYEEEE. CDR3 sequence (DNA): TGTGCCAGCAGCCGACAGGTAGTCTCCTACGAGCAGTACTTC. It specifies CASSRQVVSYEQYF.

The gene calls are TRBV29-1 and TRBJ1-4, with 9 bases fitting TRBD1. This CDR3 region has 13 residues. V lost 6 bases and J lost 7; bases outside the gene matches: 6. Germline-derived CDR1 and CDR2 are SQVTM and ANQGSEA. CDR3 nucleotide sequence: TGCAGCGTGACAGGGGGAAACGGTGAAAAACTGTTTTTT. This gives the protein CSVTGGNGEKLFF. The whole variable domain, filled in from reference TRBV29-1 and TRBJ1-4, reads SAVISQKPSRDICQRGTSLTIQCQVDSQVTMMFWYRQQPGQSLTLIATANQGSEATYESGFVIDKFPISRPNLTFSTLTVSNMSPEDSSIYLCSVTGGNGEKLFFGSGTQLSVL.

This clone was detected once. This chain joins TRBV5-1 and TRBJ2-2; D is uncertain. V lost 1 base, J lost 5 bases, and 9 bases lay in between. The germline gives CDR1 SGHRS, CDR2 YFSETQ. The CDR3 is 14 amino acids. CDR3 loop: CASSLQVSTGELFF. CDR3 sequence (DNA): TGCGCCAGCAGCTTGCAGGTATCGACCGGGGAGCTGTTTTTT.

The chain uses TRBV27 and TRBJ2-6, with TRBD1 matching over 9 bases. Germline V lookup: CDR1 MNHEY, CDR2 SMNVEV (reference sequence). The CDR3 covers 18 residues. The V and J ends lost 2 bases and 1 base, in that order; junction bases with no gene match: 6. CDR3 sequence reads: CASSLSPGTGSGANVLTF. CDR3 nucleotides: TGTGCCAGCAGTTTAAGCCCCGGGACAGGGTCTGGGGCCAACGTCCTGACTTTC.